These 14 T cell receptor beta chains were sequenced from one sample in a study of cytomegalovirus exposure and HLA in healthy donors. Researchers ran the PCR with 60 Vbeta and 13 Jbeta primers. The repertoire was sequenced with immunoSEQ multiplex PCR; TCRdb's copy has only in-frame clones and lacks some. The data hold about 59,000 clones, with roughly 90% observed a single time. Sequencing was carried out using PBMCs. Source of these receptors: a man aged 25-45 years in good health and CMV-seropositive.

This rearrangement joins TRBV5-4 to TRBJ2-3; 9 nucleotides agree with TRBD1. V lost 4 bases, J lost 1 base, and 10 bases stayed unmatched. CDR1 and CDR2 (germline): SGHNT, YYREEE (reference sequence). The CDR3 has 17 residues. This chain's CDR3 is CASSQGQGLDRTDTQYF. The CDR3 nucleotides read TGTGCCAGCAGCCAGGGACAGGGACTCGATCGCACAGATACGCAGTATTTT.

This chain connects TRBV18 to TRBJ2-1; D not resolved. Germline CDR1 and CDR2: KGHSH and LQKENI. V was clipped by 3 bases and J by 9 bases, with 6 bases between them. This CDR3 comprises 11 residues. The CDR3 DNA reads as TGTGCCAGCTCACCTGTCCTTGAGCAGTTCTTC. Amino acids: CASSPVLEQFF.

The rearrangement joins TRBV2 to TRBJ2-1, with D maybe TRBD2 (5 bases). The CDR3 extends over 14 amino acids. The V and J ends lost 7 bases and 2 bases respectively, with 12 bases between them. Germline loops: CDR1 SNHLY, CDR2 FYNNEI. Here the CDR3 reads CASKVGAPYNEQFF. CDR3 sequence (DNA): TGTGCCAGCAAGGTGGGAGCACCCTACAATGAGCAGTTCTTC.

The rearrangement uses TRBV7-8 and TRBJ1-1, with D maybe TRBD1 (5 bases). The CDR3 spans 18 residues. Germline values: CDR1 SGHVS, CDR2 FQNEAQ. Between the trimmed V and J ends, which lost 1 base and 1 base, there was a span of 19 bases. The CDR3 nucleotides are TGTGCCAGCAGCTTAGTTGGTTTGGGCGGGGCGACGAACACTGAAGCTTTCTTT. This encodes CASSLVGLGGATNTEAFF. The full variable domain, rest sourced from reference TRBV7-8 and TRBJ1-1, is GAGVSQSPRYKVAKRGQDVALRCDPISGHVSLFWYQQALGQGPEFLTYFQNEAQLDKSGLPSDRFFAERPEGSVSTLKIQRTQQEDSAVYLCASSLVGLGGATNTEAFFGQGTRLTVV.

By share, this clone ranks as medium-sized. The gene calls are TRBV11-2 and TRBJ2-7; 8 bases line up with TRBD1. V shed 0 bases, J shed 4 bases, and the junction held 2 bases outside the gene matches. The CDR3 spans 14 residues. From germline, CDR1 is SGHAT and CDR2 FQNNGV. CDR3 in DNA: TGTGCCAGCAGCTTAGAACAGGGGGGTTACGAGCAGTACTTC. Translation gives CASSLEQGGYEQYF.

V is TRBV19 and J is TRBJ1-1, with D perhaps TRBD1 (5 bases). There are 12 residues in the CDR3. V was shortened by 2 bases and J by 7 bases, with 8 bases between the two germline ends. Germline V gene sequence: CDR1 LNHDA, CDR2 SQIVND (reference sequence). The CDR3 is CASSILQGEAFF. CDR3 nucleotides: TGTGCCAGTAGTATATTGCAGGGTGAAGCTTTCTTT.

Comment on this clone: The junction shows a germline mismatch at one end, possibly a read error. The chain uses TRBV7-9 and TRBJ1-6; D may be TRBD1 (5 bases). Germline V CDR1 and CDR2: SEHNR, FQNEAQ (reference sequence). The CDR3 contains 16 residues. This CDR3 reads CSSRKKGPGGNSPLHF. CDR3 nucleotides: TGTTCCAGCAGAAAAAAGGGGCCCGGGGGTAATTCACCCCTCCACTTT. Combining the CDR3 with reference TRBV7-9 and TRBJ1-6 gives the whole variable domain DTGVSQNPRHKITKRGQNVTFRCDPISEHNRLYWYRQTLGQGPEFLTYFQNEAQLEKSRLLSDRFSAERPKGSFSTLEIQRTEQGDSAMYLCSSRKKGPGGNSPLHFGNGTRLTVT.

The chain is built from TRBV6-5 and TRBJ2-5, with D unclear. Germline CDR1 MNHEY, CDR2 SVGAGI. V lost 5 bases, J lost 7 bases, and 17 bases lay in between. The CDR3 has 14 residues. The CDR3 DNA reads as TGTGCCAGCAGTAGTGCTGGTATTGGCGGGACCCAGTACTTC. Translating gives CASSSAGIGGTQYF.

Written as DNA, the CDR3 is TGTGCCAGCAGCTTAGCGCGCGGGGGATGGACTAATGAAAAACTGTTTTTT. Its translation: CASSLARGGWTNEKLFF. The rearrangement joins TRBV7-9 to TRBJ1-4, with D perhaps TRBD1 (5 bases). This CDR3 has 17 amino acids. Trimming took 0 bases from V and 2 from J, leaving 13 bases between them. Germline V gene data show CDR1 as SEHNR and CDR2 as FQNEAQ (reference sequence).

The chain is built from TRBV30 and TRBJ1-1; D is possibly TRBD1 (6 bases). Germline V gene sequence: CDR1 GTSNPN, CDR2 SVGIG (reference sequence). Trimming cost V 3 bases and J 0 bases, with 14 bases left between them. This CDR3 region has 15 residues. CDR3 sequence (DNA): TGTGCCTGGAGAGCAAACAGGGATCTGAACACTGAAGCTTTCTTT. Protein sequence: CAWRANRDLNTEAFF.

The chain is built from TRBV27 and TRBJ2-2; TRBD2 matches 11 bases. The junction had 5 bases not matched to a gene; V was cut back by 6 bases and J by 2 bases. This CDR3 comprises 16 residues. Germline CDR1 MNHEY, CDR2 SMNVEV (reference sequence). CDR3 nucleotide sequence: TGTGCCAGCAGCCTACTAGCGGGAGCAAACACCGGGGAGCTGTTTTTT. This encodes CASSLLAGANTGELFF.

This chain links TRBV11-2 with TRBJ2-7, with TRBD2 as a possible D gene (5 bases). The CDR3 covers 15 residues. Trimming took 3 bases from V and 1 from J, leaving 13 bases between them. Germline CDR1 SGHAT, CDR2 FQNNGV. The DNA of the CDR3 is TGTGCCAGCAGCTTCCCTAGCATGGGTTCCTACGAGCAGTACTTC. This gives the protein CASSFPSMGSYEQYF. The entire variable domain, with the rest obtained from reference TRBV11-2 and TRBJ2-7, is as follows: EAGVAQSPRYKIIEKRQSVAFWCNPISGHATLYWYQQILGQGPKLLIQFQNNGVVDDSQLPKDRFSAERLKGVDSTLKIQPAKLEDSAVYLCASSFPSMGSYEQYFGPGTRLTVT.

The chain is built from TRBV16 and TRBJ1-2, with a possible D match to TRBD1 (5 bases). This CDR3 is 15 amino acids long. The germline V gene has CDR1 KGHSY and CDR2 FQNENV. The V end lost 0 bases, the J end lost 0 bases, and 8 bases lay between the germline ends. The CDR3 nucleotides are TGTGCCAGCAGCCAATCGAAGGGGCCTAACTATGGCTACACCTTC. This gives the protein CASSQSKGPNYGYTF.

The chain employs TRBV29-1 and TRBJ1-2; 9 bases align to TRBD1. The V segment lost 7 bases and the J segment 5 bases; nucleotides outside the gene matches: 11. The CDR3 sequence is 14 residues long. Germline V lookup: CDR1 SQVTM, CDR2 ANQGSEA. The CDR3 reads CSGGRQGGMYGYTF. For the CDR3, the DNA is TGCAGCGGTGGGAGACAGGGGGGAATGTATGGCTACACCTTC.